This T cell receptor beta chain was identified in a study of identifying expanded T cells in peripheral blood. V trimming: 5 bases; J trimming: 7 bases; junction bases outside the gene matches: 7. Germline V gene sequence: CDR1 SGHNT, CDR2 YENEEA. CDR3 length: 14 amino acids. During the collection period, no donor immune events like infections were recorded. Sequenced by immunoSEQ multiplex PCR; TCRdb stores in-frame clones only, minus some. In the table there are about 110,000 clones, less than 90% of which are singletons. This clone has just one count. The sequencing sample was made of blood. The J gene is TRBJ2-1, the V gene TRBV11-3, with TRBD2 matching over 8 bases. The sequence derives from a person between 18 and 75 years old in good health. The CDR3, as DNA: TGTGCCAGCAGCGGGGGGACTAGGAGTAATGAGCAGTTCTTC. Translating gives CASSGGTRSNEQFF.